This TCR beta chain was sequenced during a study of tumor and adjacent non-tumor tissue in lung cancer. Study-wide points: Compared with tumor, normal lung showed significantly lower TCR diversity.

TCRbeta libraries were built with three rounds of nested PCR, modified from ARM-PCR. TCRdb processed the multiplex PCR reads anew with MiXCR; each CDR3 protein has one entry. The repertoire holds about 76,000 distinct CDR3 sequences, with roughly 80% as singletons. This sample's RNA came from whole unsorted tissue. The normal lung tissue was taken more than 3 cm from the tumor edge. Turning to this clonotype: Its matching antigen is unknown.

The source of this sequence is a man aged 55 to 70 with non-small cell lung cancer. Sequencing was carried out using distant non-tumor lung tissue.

CDR3: CSARLSENTGELFF. The CDR3 nucleotides read TGCAGTGCTAGGTTATCCGAGAACACCGGGGAGCTGTTTTTT. J is TRBJ2-2 and V is TRBV20-1; D not resolved. CDR3 length equals 14 residues. The V end was cut by 3 bases, the J end by 1 base, with 9 bases between. Germline lookup yields CDR1 DFQATT and CDR2 SNEGSKA (reference sequence).